A single sample is the source of the 32 T cell receptor beta chains below, sequenced in a study of cytomegalovirus exposure and HLA in healthy donors. The PCR employed 60 Vbeta primers together with 13 Jbeta primers. Repertoires were generated with immunoSEQ multiplex PCR, while TCRdb's copy carries only in-frame clones and drops some. The sample records some 190,000 clones, 70% to 90% being singletons. Input material: PBMCs. The receptors were gathered from a young woman in good health and CMV-seronegative.

This chain joins TRBV5-1 and TRBJ2-1; 12 bases are a match to TRBD2. CDR1 is SGHRS, CDR2 YFSETQ, per germline. CDR3 size: 15 residues. Trimming at V came to 0 bases and at J to 8 bases, leaving 3 bases not matched to a gene. CDR3 in amino acids: CASSLGLAGADEQFF. Written as DNA, the CDR3 is TGCGCCAGCAGCTTGGGACTAGCGGGGGCTGATGAGCAGTTCTTC.

The chain carries TRBV12-5 and TRBJ2-5; D might be TRBD1 (6 bases). The V end was cut by 5 bases, the J end by 7 bases, with 29 bases between. CDR1 is LGHNT, CDR2 FRNRAP, per germline. The CDR3 sequence is 18 residues long. CDR3 amino acids: CASGLSLLGHRDEVTQYF. The CDR3, as DNA: TGTGCTAGTGGTCTCTCCCTATTGGGACACAGGGACGAGGTGACCCAGTACTTC.

The chain employs TRBV7-9 and TRBJ1-4; 10 bases map to TRBD1. Per germline, CDR1 SEHNR and CDR2 FQNEAQ (reference sequence). The trim removed 1 base at V and 8 bases at J, leaving 4 bases unmatched. This CDR3 region has 15 residues. The CDR3 nucleotides read TGTGCCAGCAGCTTAGTCCGGGACAGGGGAGAAAAACTGTTTTTT. It is translated as CASSLVRDRGEKLFF.

This rearrangement joins TRBV27 to TRBJ2-3; D gene uncertain. The CDR3 spans 14 residues. The germline V gene has CDR1 MNHEY and CDR2 SMNVEV (reference sequence). V was cut by 5 bases and J by 2 bases, with 11 bases left in between. The CDR3 DNA sequence: TGTGCCAGCAGTCCAATCCCCTACACAGATACGCAGTATTTT. Its translation is CASSPIPYTDTQYF.

The V and J genes are TRBV7-8 and TRBJ2-3; 10 positions match TRBD2. The germline V gene encodes CDR1 SGHVS and CDR2 FQNEAQ. V dropped 4 bases and J dropped 6; count of bases not matched to a gene: 7. The CDR3 has 15 residues. The CDR3 loop reads CASSSLAGGVDTQYF. The DNA of the CDR3 is TGTGCCAGCAGCTCGTTAGCGGGAGGAGTCGATACGCAGTATTTT.

The rearrangement joins TRBV7-9 to TRBJ1-4; tentatively, D is TRBD1 (5 bases). Trimming cost V 5 bases and J 3 bases, with 7 bases left between them. CDR3 length equals 13 residues. CDR1 is SEHNR, CDR2 FQNEAQ, per germline (reference sequence). In nucleotides, the CDR3 is TGTGCCAGCAGCCAACAGGCTAATGAAAAACTGTTTTTT. It specifies CASSQQANEKLFF.

This rearrangement joins TRBV15 to TRBJ1-5; the D is unclear. With 6 bases removed from V and 0 bases from J, the gap between germline ends came to 12 bases. Germline lookup yields CDR1 LNHNV and CDR2 YYDKDF (reference sequence). The CDR3 has 15 amino acids. The CDR3 is CATRAGSPSNQPQHF. The CDR3 DNA reads as TGTGCCACCAGGGCAGGATCTCCTAGCAATCAGCCCCAGCATTTT.

The rearrangement links TRBV28 to TRBJ1-2; D call uncertain. The CDR3 contains 13 residues. Germline V gives CDR1 MDHEN, CDR2 SYDVKM. The V and J ends lost 2 bases and 0 bases respectively, with 4 bases between them. This CDR3 reads CASSLISNYGYTF. CDR3 DNA sequence: TGTGCCAGCAGTTTAATCTCTAACTATGGCTACACCTTC.

CDR3 DNA sequence: TGTGCCAGCAGCCCGGGTGGGGAGACCGGGGAGCTGTTTTTT. Translated: CASSPGGETGELFF. The chain employs TRBV7-9 and TRBJ2-2; TRBD2 is a possible D gene (5 bases). V was pared by 5 bases and J by 5 bases, with 12 bases between. This CDR3 region has 14 residues. Germline V gives CDR1 SEHNR, CDR2 FQNEAQ (reference sequence).

In DNA, the CDR3 is TGCAGCGTTGAGACACTTAGCGGGGATTACGAGCAGTACTTC. Translated: CSVETLSGDYEQYF. The chain carries TRBV29-1 and TRBJ2-7; 8 nucleotides line up with TRBD2. The CDR3 is 14 residues long. V gave up 3 bases and J gave up 4 bases; unmatched junction bases: 8. Germline V gene lookup returns CDR1 SQVTM and CDR2 ANQGSEA.

The gene calls are TRBV4-3 and TRBJ2-2, with TRBD2 matching over 8 bases. The CDR3 runs 16 residues. CDR1 LGHNA and CDR2 YSLEER come from the germline V gene. V gave up 3 bases and J gave up 5 bases; unmatched junction bases: 8. The CDR3 DNA is TGCGCCAGCAGCCACCCAAGCGGGAGTGGTACCGGGGAGCTGTTTTTT. This translates into CASSHPSGSGTGELFF.

The rearrangement uses TRBV4-3 and TRBJ1-4, with 7 bases matching TRBD1. Germline CDR1 LGHNA, CDR2 YSLEER. This CDR3 is 15 amino acids long. V dropped 3 bases and J dropped 8; count of bases not matched to a gene: 9. The CDR3 region has the DNA TGCGCCAGCAGCCAGAACCCGGTGGACAGGGAAAAACTGTTTTTT. Translation gives CASSQNPVDREKLFF.

The V and J genes are TRBV10-3 and TRBJ2-7; D is unresolved. V was shortened by 0 bases and J by 3 bases, with 6 bases between the two germline ends. Germline V gene lookup returns CDR1 ENHRY and CDR2 SYGVKD. This CDR3 has 13 amino acids. The CDR3 DNA reads as TGTGCCATCAGTGAGTCGGGCCGCTACGAGCAGTACTTC. Translation: CAISESGRYEQYF.

This chain connects TRBV29-1 to TRBJ1-2; a possible D gene is TRBD1 (5 bases). Looked up from germline, CDR1 is SQVTM and CDR2 is ANQGSEA. V was cut by 3 bases and J by 4 bases, with 12 bases left in between. The CDR3 is 13 amino acids. The CDR3 DNA reads TGCAGCGTTGAGCTGGGGCTGGGCTATGGCTACACCTTC. Translating it yields CSVELGLGYGYTF. The complete variable domain, with remaining parts taken from reference TRBV29-1 and TRBJ1-2, reads SAVISQKPSRDICQRGTSLTIQCQVDSQVTMMFWYRQQPGQSLTLIATANQGSEATYESGFVIDKFPISRPNLTFSTLTVSNMSPEDSSIYLCSVELGLGYGYTFGSGTRLTVV.

The gene calls are TRBV30 and TRBJ2-6; D gene uncertain. V was trimmed by 0 bases and J by 0 bases, leaving 6 bases between them. The CDR3 length is 15 residues. Germline CDR1 reads GTSNPN; CDR2 reads SVGIG (reference sequence). The CDR3 here is CAWSVHGSGANVLTF. CDR3 nucleotides: TGTGCCTGGAGTGTACATGGCTCTGGGGCCAACGTCCTGACTTTC.

The chain is built from TRBV5-1 and TRBJ2-3; 8 nucleotides match TRBD2. This CDR3 spans 19 amino acids. Germline loops: CDR1 SGHRS, CDR2 YFSETQ. Trimming cost V 3 bases and J 7 bases; bases outside gene matches: 22. This chain's CDR3 is CASSSSGGGGARLLNTQYF. The CDR3 DNA is TGCGCCAGCAGCTCATCGGGGGGGGGCGGAGCGCGCCTTTTGAATACGCAGTATTTT.

This chain connects TRBV11-2 to TRBJ2-7, with TRBD2 identical over 12 bases. The ends lost 5 bases at V and 2 bases at J; junction bases unmatched: 4. This CDR3 region has 15 residues. Germline CDR1 and CDR2: SGHAT and FQNNGV. CDR3 loop: CASSRLAGDPYEQYF. The CDR3 DNA follows: TGTGCCAGCAGCCGACTAGCGGGAGATCCCTACGAGCAGTACTTC.

The chain combines TRBV7-9 with TRBJ2-5; TRBD2 matches 7 bases. CDR1 and CDR2 (germline): SEHNR, FQNEAQ (reference sequence). Germline trimming cut 5 bases from V and 5 bases from J; bases unmatched to any gene: 11. CDR3 size: 15 residues. CDR3 in DNA: TGTGCCAGCAGCCCCCCGGGGCTAGCGGCGGAGACCCAGTACTTC. This encodes CASSPPGLAAETQYF.

The chain links TRBV25-1 to TRBJ1-6; weak D call: TRBD1 (5 bases). Germline lookup yields CDR1 MGHDK and CDR2 SYGVNS. Trimming took 6 bases from V and 0 from J, leaving 9 bases between them. CDR3 length: 15 residues. CDR3 sequence (DNA): TGTGCCAGCAGCCAGGGAAGCTCCTATAATTCACCCCTCCACTTT. Translated: CASSQGSSYNSPLHF.

This clone was found once. The chain is built from TRBV5-1 and TRBJ1-2, with TRBD1 as a possible D gene (6 bases). Germline-derived CDR1 and CDR2 are SGHRS and YFSETQ. The CDR3 is 16 amino acids. Trimming cost V 0 bases and J 10 bases, with 22 bases left between them. CDR3 sequence reads: CASSLAGKSRGEDYTF. In DNA form, the CDR3 reads TGCGCCAGCAGCTTGGCCGGGAAAAGCAGGGGTGAGGACTACACCTTC.

This clone showed up just once. The chain is built from TRBV19 and TRBJ2-6, with 8 bases that match TRBD1. Per germline, CDR1 LNHDA and CDR2 SQIVND (reference sequence). This CDR3 region has 18 residues. With V trimmed by 2 bases and J by 0 bases, 6 bases remained unmatched. This chain's CDR3 is CASSITAGGYSGANVLTF. DNA of the CDR3: TGTGCCAGTAGTATAACGGCAGGGGGCTACTCTGGGGCCAACGTCCTGACTTTC.

V and J are TRBV18 and TRBJ2-7, with D maybe TRBD1 (6 bases). With 5 bases removed from V and 9 bases from J, the gap between germline ends came to 11 bases. This CDR3 has 11 residues. Germline V gene data show CDR1 as KGHSH and CDR2 as LQKENI. DNA for the CDR3: TGTGCCAGCTCAACAGGGTCGTGGCAGTACTTC. This sequence encodes CASSTGSWQYF.

Remarks on this clone: Within the sample, other DNA sequences also encode this same CDR3. V gene TRBV5-8 combines with J gene TRBJ2-7; 14 bases match TRBD2. V shed 0 bases and J 1 base; nucleotides not matched to a gene: 0. The CDR3 runs to 16 residues. CDR1 SGHTS and CDR2 YDEGEE come from the germline V gene. The CDR3 loop is CASSLGTSGGSYEQYF. In nucleotides, the CDR3 is TGTGCCAGCAGCTTGGGGACTAGCGGGGGGTCCTACGAGCAGTACTTC.

The rearrangement links TRBV7-9 to TRBJ2-1; 11 bases line up with TRBD2. V was clipped by 7 bases and J by 8 bases; unmatched bases: 10. The germline V gene encodes CDR1 SEHNR and CDR2 FQNEAQ (reference sequence). The CDR3 covers 15 residues. The DNA of the CDR3 is TGTGCCAGCATCTTGGGACTAGCGGCCTTGGATGAGCAGTTCTTC. As protein: CASILGLAALDEQFF.

V is TRBV30 and J is TRBJ2-1; D is undetermined. CDR3 length: 13 amino acids. CDR1 is GTSNPN, CDR2 SVGIG, per germline (reference sequence). V gave up 0 bases and J gave up 3 bases, with 6 bases separating them. The CDR3 bases are TGTGCCTGGAGTGTTGGAGACTACAATGAGCAGTTCTTC. The encoded protein is CAWSVGDYNEQFF.

The chain couples TRBV18 to TRBJ2-5, with 7 bases lining up with TRBD2. The end of the DNA fits TRBJ2-7 better, so the J call may be wrong. Germline V gives CDR1 KGHSH, CDR2 LQKENI. This CDR3 contains 15 residues. CDR3 sequence reads: CASSPGDYATYEQYF. CDR3 sequence (DNA): TGTGCCAGCTCACCGGGGGACTATGCCACCTACGAGCAGTACTTC.

The chain employs TRBV27 and TRBJ2-3, with 7 bases that match TRBD2. Germline CDR1 is MNHEY and CDR2 is SMNVEV (reference sequence). The CDR3 has 16 amino acids. V trimming: 0 bases; J trimming: 2 bases; junction bases outside the gene matches: 5. The CDR3 nucleotides read TGTGCCAGCAGTTTATCCCGCGGGAGATTCACAGATACGCAGTATTTT. Its translation: CASSLSRGRFTDTQYF.

This chain connects TRBV29-1 to TRBJ2-6; D is unclear. The V end was cut by 4 bases, the J end by 5 bases, with 9 bases between. Germline assignment: CDR1 SQVTM and CDR2 ANQGSEA. This CDR3 has 13 residues. CDR3 amino acids: CSVGESRANVLTF. The CDR3, as DNA: TGCAGCGTTGGAGAGAGTCGGGCCAACGTCCTGACTTTC.

The chain combines TRBV10-3 with TRBJ2-1, with a weak D call TRBD2 (7 bases). The CDR3 totals 15 residues. Trimming removed 4 bases from V and 9 bases from J, with 19 bases in between. Germline V gives CDR1 ENHRY, CDR2 SYGVKD. The CDR3 nucleotides are TGTGCCATCAGTGGACTAAAGGGGGGGCTGGGTGAGCAGTTCTTC. Translating it yields CAISGLKGGLGEQFF.

The V call is TRBV29-1, the J call TRBJ2-7; 7 nucleotides agree with TRBD1. Germline CDR1 is SQVTM and CDR2 is ANQGSEA. The length of the CDR3 is 13 residues. V gave up 2 bases and J gave up 4 bases; unmatched junction bases: 5. The CDR3 bases are TGCAGCGTTGAAAAGAGGGGGCGGTACGAGCAGTACTTC. Translation: CSVEKRGRYEQYF.

The gene calls are TRBV10-1 and TRBJ2-3, with a weak D call TRBD2 (5 bases). Germline CDR1 WNHNN, CDR2 SYGVQD (reference sequence). This CDR3 is 14 amino acids long. V lost 4 bases and J lost 2, with 10 bases in between. The CDR3 loop reads CASSVGVVTDTQYF. CDR3 DNA sequence: TGCGCCAGCAGTGTCGGGGTTGTCACAGATACGCAGTATTTT.

J is TRBJ1-6 and V is TRBV13, with 9 bases aligning to TRBD1. Germline V gene sequence: CDR1 PRHDT, CDR2 FYEKMQ (reference sequence). The CDR3 length is 14 residues. With V trimmed by 4 bases and J by 5 bases, 0 bases remained unmatched. The CDR3 nucleotides read TGTGCCAGCAGCTGGGACAGGGATAATTCACCCCTCCACTTT. It translates to CASSWDRDNSPLHF.